This T cell receptor (beta chain) was found in a study of blood T cell repertoires in COVID-19 (dated by TCRdb to 2019 to 2021). Context from the whole study: Samples from collaborators originated in the United States, Italy and Spain and spanned both the acute and convalescent phases of COVID-19. The material from the prospective study consisted of cDNA or gDNA derived from T cells, B-cell-depleted T cells, or PBMCs. Subjects who had been exposed to COVID-19, were actively infected with it, or had recovered from it provided the deeply sampled blood TCRbeta repertoires that made up the dataset. The repertoires were made available in a free public database intended to serve as a resource for research on the immune response to SARS-CoV-2. The samples were drawn from two sources: the first 160 participants of the ongoing ImmuneRACE study, and fewer than 1,500 subjects contributed by 6 global collaborators. Nearly every sample came with metadata listing a de-identified subject ID, COVID-19 status, age in years and sex. HLA class I and class II types, where available, came from metadata supplied by the sample provider rather than from assay-based typing. Findings and caveats that apply to the study as a whole: Clinical and demographic metadata were provided uncurated, with the amount varying by source and participant.

A note on this clone: Its antigen remains unidentified. Base qualities are not at hand, and no much larger clone is one base apart.

Each collaborating institution followed its own protocols to collect whole blood in K2EDTA tubes. For TCRbeta analysis, collaborator samples were shipped as frozen whole blood, as isolated PBMCs, or as DNA extracted from either sample type. The immunoSEQ Assay, a bias-controlled multiplex PCR, was used to amplify TCRbeta CDR3 regions from genomic DNA. On the study's bioinformatics: Within the assay, amplification of reference gene primers was used to estimate how many nucleated cells each sample contained. Sequence reads were collapsed and filtered to measure the absolute abundance of every unique TCRbeta CDR3 rearrangement. Productive Simpson clonality was computed per sample as the square root of Simpson's diversity index over productive rearrangements. This immuneACCESS table, as held by TCRdb, lists in-frame sequences with V and J called but not all clones. Of the missing ones, under half trace to an unresolved V gene in checked studies; the others have no known cause. V, J and clone size are those of that table, while D and trimming were read from the DNA. Present in this sample are 200,000 to 250,000 clones, approximately 82% of which were seen just once. The top ten clonotypes cover approximately 4% of the sample.

Sequencing used peripheral blood. This TCR came from an elderly woman with acute or convalescent COVID-19.

The DNA is as follows: TGTGCCAGCAGCTTAGGGACTAGCGGGGGCCGAGAGCAGTTCTTC. This gives the protein CASSLGTSGGREQFF. The rearrangement joined TRBV7-9 to TRBJ2-1; TRBD2 agrees with 13 junctional bases. From the cysteine through the phenylalanine, the CDR3 covers 15 amino acids. The DNA shown is the 45-base CDR3, in frame from base 1. Trimming leaves V shorter by 1 base and J shorter by 10 bases, with the junction holding 4 bases beyond the gene matches. Based on the germline V gene (reference sequence), the CDR1 and CDR2 sequences are SEHNR and FQNEAQ.